These 13 T cell receptor beta chains share one sample of origin, sequenced in a study of CD8+ T cells in alopecia areata. The treatment is: oral pan-JAK inhibitor, 5-10 mg twice daily. Extracted RNA was reverse transcribed, and the resulting cDNA served as sequencing template. Sequencing was performed with immunoSEQ multiplex PCR; in TCRdb, only in-frame clones are kept and a portion is missing. The sample holds around 120,000 clones; around 60% are singletons and the top ten take under 7.5%. Here the sequenced sample was CD4+ T cells sorted from blood, taken at week 4, from a patient treated with tofacitinib. Source of these receptors: a human donor with alopecia areata.

The V and J genes are TRBV9 and TRBJ2-3, with TRBD1 matching 7 bases. This CDR3 is built from 15 residues. The J segment lost 3 bases and the V segment lost 2 bases, leaving 6 bases of the junction unmatched. Germline-derived CDR1 and CDR2 are SGDLS and YYNGEE. The CDR3 nucleotides read TGTGCCAGCAGCGTTACAGGGGTGGGAACAGATACGCAGTATTTT. Translation gives CASSVTGVGTDTQYF.

This chain joins TRBV2 and TRBJ2-1, with 8 bases that match TRBD1. Trimming removed 6 bases from V and 3 bases from J; junction bases left unmatched: 4. This CDR3 contains 14 residues. Germline values: CDR1 SNHLY, CDR2 FYNNEI. CDR3 DNA sequence: TGTGCCAGCAGGGAGGACAGGGACTACAATGAGCAGTTCTTC. It is translated as CASREDRDYNEQFF.

The chain couples TRBV9 to TRBJ2-5, with 8 bases identical to TRBD1. There are 15 residues in the CDR3. Per the germline V gene, CDR1 is SGDLS and CDR2 is YYNGEE. The V segment lost 3 bases and the J segment 2 bases; nucleotides outside the gene matches: 6. Written as DNA, the CDR3 is TGTGCCAGCAGCGAGACCGGGACAGGACAAGAGACCCAGTACTTC. It translates to CASSETGTGQETQYF.

This clone was seen a handful of times. The chain couples TRBV4-3 to TRBJ1-1; perhaps TRBD1 as D (5 bases). The CDR3 sequence is 18 residues long. Trimming took 3 bases from V and 1 from J, leaving 21 bases between them. Germline V gives CDR1 LGHNA, CDR2 YSLEER. The CDR3 region has the DNA TGCGCCAGCAGCCACTATGGGGAGGGGCGGCAGAAGAACACTGAAGCTTTCTTT. This codes for CASSHYGEGRQKNTEAFF.

This clone was observed a single time. The chain combines TRBV14 with TRBJ1-2; no definite D call. With 0 bases removed from V and 3 bases from J, the gap between germline ends came to 17 bases. The germline CDR1 and CDR2 sequences are SGHDN and FVKESK. This CDR3 spans 17 amino acids. The CDR3 sequence is CASSQDPFGLTDYGYTF. The DNA for the CDR3 is TGTGCCAGCAGCCAAGATCCATTCGGACTAACGGACTATGGCTACACCTTC.

The CDR3 nucleotides read TGTGCCAGCTCACCAGCGGAATCTAACTATGGCTACACCTTC. Translating it yields CASSPAESNYGYTF. The gene calls are TRBV18 and TRBJ1-2; D call uncertain. Germline V gene data show CDR1 as KGHSH and CDR2 as LQKENI. The V end lost 2 bases, the J end lost 0 bases, and 7 bases lay between the germline ends. The CDR3 length is 14 residues.

The rearrangement joins TRBV30 to TRBJ2-1; weak D call: TRBD1 (6 bases). Looked up from germline, CDR1 is GTSNPN and CDR2 is SVGIG (reference sequence). The CDR3 totals 16 residues. Trimming shortened V by 0 bases and J by 0 bases, and 12 bases separated the two germline ends. This CDR3 reads CAWSVPGQRSYNEQFF. CDR3 DNA sequence: TGTGCCTGGAGTGTACCGGGACAACGCTCCTACAATGAGCAGTTCTTC.

Notes on this clone: Distinct nucleotide sequences in the sample also encode this CDR3. The genes are TRBV6-5 and TRBJ2-5; D possibly corresponds to TRBD2 (6 bases). The CDR3 is 12 amino acids. Germline V CDR1 and CDR2: MNHEY, SVGAGI. Deletions cut 2 bases from V and 5 bases from J, with 6 bases between. CDR3 DNA: TGTGCCAGCAGTTACGGGAGGGAGACCCAGTACTTC. Translating gives CASSYGRETQYF.

The sample holds a few counts of this clone. DNA of the CDR3: TGTGCCTGGAGGGTAACAATGAACACTGAAGCTTTCTTT. Protein product: CAWRVTMNTEAFF. V usage is TRBV30 and J usage is TRBJ1-1, with unresolved D. Germline V gives CDR1 GTSNPN, CDR2 SVGIG (reference sequence). The CDR3 is 13 amino acids. The V and J ends lost 3 bases and 0 bases respectively, with 8 bases between them. Full variable domain (remainder filled in from reference TRBV30 and TRBJ1-1): SQTIHQWPATLVQPVGSPLSLECTVEGTSNPNLYWYRQAAGRGLQLLFYSVGIGQISSEVPQNLSASRPQDRQFILSSKKLLLSDSGFYLCAWRVTMNTEAFFGQGTRLTVV.

CDR3 residues: CASSTLGQLGTDTQYF. Written as DNA, the CDR3 is TGTGCCAGCAGCACCCTGGGACAGCTGGGCACAGATACGCAGTATTTT. The V and J genes are TRBV7-3 and TRBJ2-3; 7 bases agree with TRBD1. The CDR3 spans 16 residues. Germline CDR1 SGHTA, CDR2 FQGTGA. V shed 5 bases, J shed 1 base, and the junction held 9 bases outside the gene matches.

This sequence joins TRBV2 and TRBJ2-3; D is possibly TRBD2 (6 bases). The CDR3 runs 14 residues. The V end was cut by 4 bases, the J end by 1 base, with 9 bases between. Germline lookup yields CDR1 SNHLY and CDR2 FYNNEI. The CDR3 region has the DNA TGTGCCAGCAGTGTGTCTAGCGGCACAGATACGCAGTATTTT. Residues: CASSVSSGTDTQYF.

This clone was recorded a few times. The rearrangement uses TRBV30 and TRBJ1-2; D gene unclear. Germline lookup yields CDR1 GTSNPN and CDR2 SVGIG (reference sequence). The CDR3 extends over 14 amino acids. V was cut by 3 bases and J by 6 bases, with 17 bases left in between. The CDR3 nucleotides are TGTGCCTGGAGCCGGGAGTCCGGGGTAGATGGCTACACCTTC. Translated, it gives CAWSRESGVDGYTF.

The chain carries TRBV5-4 and TRBJ2-3; D gene ambiguous. The CDR3 is 14 amino acids. The germline V and J ends were trimmed by 1 base and 2 bases, with 8 bases remaining between them. Germline V gene data show CDR1 as SGHNT and CDR2 as YYREEE (reference sequence). CDR3 coding DNA: TGTGCCAGCAGCTTGCGGCTGGACACAGATACGCAGTATTTT. Its translation is CASSLRLDTDTQYF.